Reported below is one T cell receptor (beta chain). What it recognizes is unknown. These data belong to a study of T cell responses to AZD1222 COVID-19 vaccine. Study at large: The study pooled second doses at about 4 or about 12 weeks.

The CDR3 length is 14 residues. In germline, CDR1 is LNHDA, CDR2 SQIVND (reference sequence). Deletions cut 3 bases from V and 4 bases from J, with 12 bases between. Only in-frame clones appear in the TCRdb table, and some are missing; sequencing was by immunoSEQ multiplex PCR. This sample yields about 94,000 clones, of which around 89% are seen a single time; roughly 9% belongs to the top ten. Study outcomes and limitations: It was only a handful of AZD1222 recipients who were seropositive at baseline.

The material sequenced was peripheral blood, taken on day 0 of AZD1222 vaccination. The chain has TRBV19 and TRBJ1-2; a weak D match, TRBD1 (5 bases). The source is an adult in good health. The CDR3 here is CASSIKEGPYGYTF. The DNA of the CDR3 is TGTGCCAGTAGTATTAAAGAGGGGCCCTATGGCTACACCTTC.